Given below is one T cell receptor (beta chain) in context. The V gene end was trimmed by 6 bases and the J gene end by 2 bases; junction bases not matched to a gene: 2. This CDR3 has 14 amino acids. Germline values: CDR1 ENHRY, CDR2 SYGVKD. The data were obtained in a study of early stage breast cancer tumors. Here immunoSEQ multiplex PCR was the method, and the copy in TCRdb shows in-frame clones only, minus some. The sample shows approximately 5,600 clones, around 84% of them seen only once. The sequence came from a person between 65 and 79 years old with breast cancer. The sample consisted of normal breast tissue next to the tumor. This chain connects TRBV10-3 to TRBJ2-7; 12 bases match TRBD2. CDR3 sequence (DNA): TGTGCCATCAGACTAGCGGGGGGAACCTACGAGCAGTACTTC. Translation: CAIRLAGGTYEQYF.